One and the same sample provided the 5 T cell receptor beta chains below, sequenced in a study of T cell repertoires in ileal Crohn's disease. Here immunoSEQ multiplex PCR was the method, and the copy in TCRdb shows in-frame clones only, minus some. The sample yields some 15,000 clones, 84% seen once. Sequencing input: ileal tissue. The source of these receptors is an adult with Crohn's disease.

The rearrangement links TRBV9 to TRBJ2-1; D is possibly TRBD1 (6 bases). Germline-derived CDR1 and CDR2 are SGDLS and YYNGEE. This CDR3 is 15 amino acids long. Trimming removed 3 bases at V and 2 bases at J, with 12 bases between. The CDR3 spells CASSGQELPYNEQFF. The CDR3 nucleotides are TGTGCCAGCAGCGGACAGGAATTACCCTACAATGAGCAGTTCTTC. The complete variable domain, with remaining parts taken from reference TRBV9 and TRBJ2-1, reads DSGVTQTPKHLITATGQRVTLRCSPRSGDLSVYWYQQSLDQGLQFLIQYYNGEERAKGNILERFSAQQFPDLHSELNLSSLELGDSALYFCASSGQELPYNEQFFGPGTRLTVL.

The rearrangement uses TRBV5-1 and TRBJ2-2; TRBD1 matches 7 bases. The CDR3 is 15 residues long. Germline assignment: CDR1 SGHRS and CDR2 YFSETQ. V trimming: 4 bases; J trimming: 5 bases; junction bases outside the gene matches: 8. The CDR3 DNA is TGCGCCAGCAGCCCTTCGACAGGGTCGACCGGGGAGCTGTTTTTT. Translating it yields CASSPSTGSTGELFF.

This chain links TRBV29-1 with TRBJ2-7; D not certain. V was trimmed by 8 bases and J by 2 bases, leaving 19 bases between them. Germline V CDR1 and CDR2: SQVTM, ANQGSEA. The CDR3 consists of 14 residues. The CDR3: CSSDRQRPPYEQYF. The CDR3 nucleotides are TGCAGCTCCGATAGGCAGCGCCCTCCCTACGAGCAGTACTTC.

This clone was recorded once. The chain employs TRBV4-2 and TRBJ2-2; 10 bases map to TRBD2. Germline CDR1 is LGHNA and CDR2 is YNFKEQ. V shed 1 base and J 8 bases; nucleotides not matched to a gene: 13. The CDR3 spans 18 residues. The CDR3 DNA follows: TGTGCCAGCAGCCAAGGCGCGGCTAGCGGGGGCGCGAGGGGGGAGCTGTTTTTT. Amino acids: CASSQGAASGGARGELFF.

This clone was recorded only once. The chain couples TRBV5-4 to TRBJ1-2; D is uncertain. V shed 1 base and J shed 3 bases, with 7 bases lying between them. The CDR3 is 13 residues long. Germline V gene lookup returns CDR1 SGHNT and CDR2 YYREEE (reference sequence). CDR3 protein: CASSLTVDYGYTF. The CDR3 nucleotides are TGTGCCAGCAGCTTGACAGTCGACTATGGCTACACCTTC. The variable domain in full, with the rest retrieved from reference TRBV5-4 and TRBJ1-2, is ETGVTQSPTHLIKTRGQQVTLRCSSQSGHNTVSWYQQALGQGPQFIFQYYREEENGRGNFPPRFSGLQFPNYSSELNVNALELDDSALYLCASSLTVDYGYTFGSGTRLTVV.